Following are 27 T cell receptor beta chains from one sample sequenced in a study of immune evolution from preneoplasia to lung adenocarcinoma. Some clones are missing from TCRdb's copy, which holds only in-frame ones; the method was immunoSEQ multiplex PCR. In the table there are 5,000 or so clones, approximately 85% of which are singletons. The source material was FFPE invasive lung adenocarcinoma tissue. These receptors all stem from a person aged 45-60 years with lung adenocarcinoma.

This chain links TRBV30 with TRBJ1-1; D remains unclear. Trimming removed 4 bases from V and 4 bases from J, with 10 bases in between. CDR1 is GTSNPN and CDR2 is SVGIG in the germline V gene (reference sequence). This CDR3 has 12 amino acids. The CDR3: CAWTMVGTEAFF. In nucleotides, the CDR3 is TGTGCCTGGACTATGGTGGGCACTGAAGCTTTCTTT.

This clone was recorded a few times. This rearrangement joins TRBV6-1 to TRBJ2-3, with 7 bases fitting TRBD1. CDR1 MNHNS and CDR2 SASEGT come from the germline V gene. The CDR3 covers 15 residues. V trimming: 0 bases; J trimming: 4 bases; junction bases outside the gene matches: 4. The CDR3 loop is CASSEAIQGADTQYF. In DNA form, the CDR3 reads TGTGCCAGCAGTGAAGCTATTCAGGGGGCAGATACGCAGTATTTT.

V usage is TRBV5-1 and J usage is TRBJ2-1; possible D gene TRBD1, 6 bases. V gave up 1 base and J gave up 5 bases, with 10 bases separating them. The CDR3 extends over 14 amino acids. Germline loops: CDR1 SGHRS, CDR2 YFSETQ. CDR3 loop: CASSLSGQNNEQFF. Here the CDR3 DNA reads TGCGCCAGCAGCTTGTCGGGACAAAACAATGAGCAGTTCTTC.

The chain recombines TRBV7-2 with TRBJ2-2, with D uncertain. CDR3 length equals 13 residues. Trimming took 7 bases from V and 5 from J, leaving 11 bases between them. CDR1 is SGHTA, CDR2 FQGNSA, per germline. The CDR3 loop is CASTTGRTGELFF. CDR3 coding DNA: TGTGCCAGCACCACCGGCAGAACCGGGGAGCTGTTTTTT.

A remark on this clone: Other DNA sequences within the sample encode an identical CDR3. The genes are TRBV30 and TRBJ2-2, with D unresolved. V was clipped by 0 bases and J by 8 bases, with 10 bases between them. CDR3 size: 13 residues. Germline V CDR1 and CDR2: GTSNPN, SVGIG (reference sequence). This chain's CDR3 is CAWSVLGMGELFF. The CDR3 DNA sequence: TGTGCCTGGAGTGTACTGGGGATGGGGGAGCTGTTTTTT.

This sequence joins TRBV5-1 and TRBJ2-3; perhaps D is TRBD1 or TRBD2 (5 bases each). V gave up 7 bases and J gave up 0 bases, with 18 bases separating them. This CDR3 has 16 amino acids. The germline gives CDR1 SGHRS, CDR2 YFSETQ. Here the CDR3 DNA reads TGCGCCAGCCTTAATGGGACGCTCACTAGCACAGATACGCAGTATTTT. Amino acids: CASLNGTLTSTDTQYF.

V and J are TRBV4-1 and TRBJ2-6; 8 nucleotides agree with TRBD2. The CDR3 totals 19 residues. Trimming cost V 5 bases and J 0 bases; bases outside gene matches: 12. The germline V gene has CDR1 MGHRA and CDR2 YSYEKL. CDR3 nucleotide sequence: TGCGCCAGCAGCTACGGGGGGGTAGCGGGATTCTCTGGGGCCAACGTCCTGACTTTC. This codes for CASSYGGVAGFSGANVLTF.

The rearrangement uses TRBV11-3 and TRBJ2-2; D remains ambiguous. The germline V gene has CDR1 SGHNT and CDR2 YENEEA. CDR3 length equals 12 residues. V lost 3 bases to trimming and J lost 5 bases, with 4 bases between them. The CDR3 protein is CASSFKTGELFF. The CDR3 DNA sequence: TGTGCCAGCAGCTTCAAGACCGGGGAGCTGTTTTTT.

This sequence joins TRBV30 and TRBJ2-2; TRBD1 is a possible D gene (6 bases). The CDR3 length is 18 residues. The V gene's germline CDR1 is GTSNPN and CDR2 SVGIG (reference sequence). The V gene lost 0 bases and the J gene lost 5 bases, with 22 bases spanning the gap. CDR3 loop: CAWSVLPPPGTLTGELFF. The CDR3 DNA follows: TGTGCCTGGAGTGTCCTTCCACCCCCAGGGACACTTACCGGGGAGCTGTTTTTT.

This CDR3 reads CASSSFGTGELFF. The CDR3 bases are TGTGCCAGCAGCTCCTTCGGTACCGGGGAGCTGTTTTTT. The chain has TRBV11-2 and TRBJ2-2; D unclear. V dropped 4 bases and J dropped 5 bases, with 8 bases sitting between them. This CDR3 has 13 amino acids. In germline, CDR1 is SGHAT, CDR2 FQNNGV.

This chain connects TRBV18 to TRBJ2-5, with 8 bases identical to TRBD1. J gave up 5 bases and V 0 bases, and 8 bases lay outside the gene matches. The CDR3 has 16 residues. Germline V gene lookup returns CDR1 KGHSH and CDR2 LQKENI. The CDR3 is CASSPPNTGGQETQYF. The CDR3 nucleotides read TGTGCCAGCTCACCACCGAATACAGGGGGACAGGAGACCCAGTACTTC. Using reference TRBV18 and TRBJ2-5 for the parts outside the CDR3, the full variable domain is NAGVMQNPRHLVRRRGQEARLRCSPMKGHSHVYWYRQLPEEGLKFMVYLQKENIIDESGMPKERFSAEFPKEGPSILRIQQVVRGDSAAYFCASSPPNTGGQETQYFGPGTRLLVL.

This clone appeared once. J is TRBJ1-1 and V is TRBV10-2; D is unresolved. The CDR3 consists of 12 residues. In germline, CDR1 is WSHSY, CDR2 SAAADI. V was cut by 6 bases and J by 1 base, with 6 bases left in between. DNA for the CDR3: TGCGCCAGCAGGGGAGAGAACACTGAAGCTTTCTTT. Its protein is CASRGENTEAFF.

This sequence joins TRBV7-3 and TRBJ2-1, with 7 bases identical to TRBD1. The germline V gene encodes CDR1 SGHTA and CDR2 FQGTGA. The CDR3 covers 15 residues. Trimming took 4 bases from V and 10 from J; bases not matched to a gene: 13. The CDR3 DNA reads TGTGCCAGCAGCTCCTGGGACAGAATGGGCCCCGAGCAGTTCTTC. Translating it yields CASSSWDRMGPEQFF. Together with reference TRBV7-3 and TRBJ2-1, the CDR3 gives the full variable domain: GAGVSQTPSNKVTEKGKYVELRCDPISGHTALYWYRQSLGQGPEFLIYFQGTGAADDSGLPNDRFFAVRPEGSVSTLKIQRTERGDSAVYLCASSSWDRMGPEQFFGPGTRLTVL.

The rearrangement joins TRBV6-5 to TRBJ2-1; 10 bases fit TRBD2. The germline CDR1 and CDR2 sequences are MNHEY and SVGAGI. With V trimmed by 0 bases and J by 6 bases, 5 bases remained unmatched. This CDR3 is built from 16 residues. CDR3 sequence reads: CASSYSSGRATNEQFF. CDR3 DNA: TGTGCCAGCAGTTACTCGAGCGGGAGGGCCACCAATGAGCAGTTCTTC.

CDR3 loop: CAWSVPALSYEQYF. In DNA, the CDR3 is TGTGCCTGGAGTGTACCGGCTCTCAGCTACGAGCAGTACTTC. The V call is TRBV30, the J call TRBJ2-7; D uncertain. Between the trimmed V and J ends, which lost 0 bases and 3 bases, there was a span of 12 bases. The V gene's germline CDR1 is GTSNPN and CDR2 SVGIG (reference sequence). This CDR3 is 14 amino acids long. The whole variable domain, filled in from reference TRBV30 and TRBJ2-7, reads SQTIHQWPATLVQPVGSPLSLECTVEGTSNPNLYWYRQAAGRGLQLLFYSVGIGQISSEVPQNLSASRPQDRQFILSSKKLLLSDSGFYLCAWSVPALSYEQYFGPGTRLTVT.

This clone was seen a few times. This chain's CDR3 is CAHGGQRTSYEQYF. CDR3 bases: TGCGCCCATGGGGGACAGAGGACCTCCTACGAGCAGTACTTC. V and J are TRBV10-1 and TRBJ2-7, with 7 positions matching TRBD1. V gave up 11 bases and J gave up 0 bases; unmatched junction bases: 10. The CDR3 consists of 14 residues. Germline V CDR1 and CDR2: WNHNN, SYGVQD (reference sequence).

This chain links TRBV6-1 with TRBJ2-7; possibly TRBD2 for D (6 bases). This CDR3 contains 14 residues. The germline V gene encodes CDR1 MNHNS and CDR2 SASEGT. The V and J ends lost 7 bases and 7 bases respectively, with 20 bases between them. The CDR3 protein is CASNRERPPQEQYF. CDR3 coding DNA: TGTGCCAGCAATCGGGAGCGGCCGCCTCAAGAGCAGTACTTC.

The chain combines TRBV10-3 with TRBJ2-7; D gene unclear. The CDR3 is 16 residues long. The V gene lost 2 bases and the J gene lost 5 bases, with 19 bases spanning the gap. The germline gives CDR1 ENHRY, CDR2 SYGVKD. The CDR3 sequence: CAISEPTIGPGDEQYF. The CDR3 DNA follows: TGTGCCATCAGTGAGCCGACGATAGGGCCTGGGGACGAGCAGTACTTC.

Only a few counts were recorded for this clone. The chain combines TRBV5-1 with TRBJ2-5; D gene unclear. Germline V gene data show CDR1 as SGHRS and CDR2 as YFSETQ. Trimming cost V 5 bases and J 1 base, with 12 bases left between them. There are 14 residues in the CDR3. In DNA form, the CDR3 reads TGCGCCAGCAGTTATCAGCCCACCCAAGAGACCCAGTACTTC. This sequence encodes CASSYQPTQETQYF.

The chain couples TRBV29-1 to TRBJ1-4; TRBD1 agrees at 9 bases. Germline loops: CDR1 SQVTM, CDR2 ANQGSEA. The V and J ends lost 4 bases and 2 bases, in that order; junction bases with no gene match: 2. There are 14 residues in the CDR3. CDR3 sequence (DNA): TGCAGCGTTGGGACAGGGGAGACTAATGAAAAACTGTTTTTT. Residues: CSVGTGETNEKLFF.

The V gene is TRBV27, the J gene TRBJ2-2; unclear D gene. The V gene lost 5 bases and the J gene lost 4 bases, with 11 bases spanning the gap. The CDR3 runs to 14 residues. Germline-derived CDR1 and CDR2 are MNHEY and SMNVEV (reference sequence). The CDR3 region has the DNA TGTGCCAGCAGTATACAGTGGGGCACCGGGGAGCTGTTTTTT. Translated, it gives CASSIQWGTGELFF.

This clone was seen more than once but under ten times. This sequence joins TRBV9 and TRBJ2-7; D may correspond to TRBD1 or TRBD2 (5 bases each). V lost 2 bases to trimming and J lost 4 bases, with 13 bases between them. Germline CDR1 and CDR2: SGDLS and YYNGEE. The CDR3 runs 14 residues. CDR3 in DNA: TGTGCCAGCAGCGTCCGGGACCATTCATACGAGCAGTACTTC. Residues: CASSVRDHSYEQYF.

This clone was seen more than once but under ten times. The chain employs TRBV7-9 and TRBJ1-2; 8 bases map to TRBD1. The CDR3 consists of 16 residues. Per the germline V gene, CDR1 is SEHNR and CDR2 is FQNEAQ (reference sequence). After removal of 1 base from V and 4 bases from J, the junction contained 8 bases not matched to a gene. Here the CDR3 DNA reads TGTGCCAGCAGCTTAGTAGCGGGACAGGCGATCTATGGCTACACCTTC. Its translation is CASSLVAGQAIYGYTF.

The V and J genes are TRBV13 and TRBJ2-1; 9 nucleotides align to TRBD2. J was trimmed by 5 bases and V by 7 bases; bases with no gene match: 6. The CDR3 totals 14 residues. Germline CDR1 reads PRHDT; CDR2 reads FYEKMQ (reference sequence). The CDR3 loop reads CASILAGANNEQFF. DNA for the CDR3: TGTGCCAGCATATTAGCGGGAGCGAACAATGAGCAGTTCTTC.

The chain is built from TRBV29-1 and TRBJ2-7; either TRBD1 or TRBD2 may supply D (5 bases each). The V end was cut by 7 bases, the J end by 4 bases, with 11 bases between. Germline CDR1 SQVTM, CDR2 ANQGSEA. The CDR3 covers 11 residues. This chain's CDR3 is CSDGTAYEQYF. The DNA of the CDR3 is TGCAGCGATGGGACCGCTTACGAGCAGTACTTC.

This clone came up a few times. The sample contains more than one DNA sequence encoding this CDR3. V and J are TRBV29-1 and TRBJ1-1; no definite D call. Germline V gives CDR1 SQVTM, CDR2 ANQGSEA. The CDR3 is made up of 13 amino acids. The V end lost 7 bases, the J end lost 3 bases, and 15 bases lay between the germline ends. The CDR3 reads CSALTSGDTEAFF. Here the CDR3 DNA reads TGCAGCGCCTTGACAAGCGGGGACACTGAAGCTTTCTTT.

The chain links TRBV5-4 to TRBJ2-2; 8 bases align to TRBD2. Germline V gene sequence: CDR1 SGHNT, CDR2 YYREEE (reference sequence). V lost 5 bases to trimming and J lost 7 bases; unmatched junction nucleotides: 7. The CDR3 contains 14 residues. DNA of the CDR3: TGTGCCAGCAGTTGGGGACTAGAAGGCGGGGAGCTGTTTTTT. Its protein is CASSWGLEGGELFF.